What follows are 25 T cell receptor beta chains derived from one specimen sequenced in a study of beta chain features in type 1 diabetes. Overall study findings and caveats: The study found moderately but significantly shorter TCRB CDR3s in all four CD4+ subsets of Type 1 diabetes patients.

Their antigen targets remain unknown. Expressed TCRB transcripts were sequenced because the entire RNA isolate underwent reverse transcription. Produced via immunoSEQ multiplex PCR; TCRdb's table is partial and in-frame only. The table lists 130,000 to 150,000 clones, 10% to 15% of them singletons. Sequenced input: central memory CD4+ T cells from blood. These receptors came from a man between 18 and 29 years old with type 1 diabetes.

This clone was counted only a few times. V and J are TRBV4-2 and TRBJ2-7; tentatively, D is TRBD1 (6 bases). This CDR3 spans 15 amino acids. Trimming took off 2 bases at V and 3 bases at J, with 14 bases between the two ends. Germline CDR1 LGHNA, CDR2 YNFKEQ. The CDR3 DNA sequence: TGTGCCAGCAGCCAATCCTTCCTAGGGGGCTACGAGCAGTACTTC. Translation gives CASSQSFLGGYEQYF.

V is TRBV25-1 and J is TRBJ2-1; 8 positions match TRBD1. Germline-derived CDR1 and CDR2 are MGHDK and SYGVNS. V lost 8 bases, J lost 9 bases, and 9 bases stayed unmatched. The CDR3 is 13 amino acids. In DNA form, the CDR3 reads TGTGCCAGCTCTCCCCCAGGACAGGGTGAGCAGTTCTTC. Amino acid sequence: CASSPPGQGEQFF.

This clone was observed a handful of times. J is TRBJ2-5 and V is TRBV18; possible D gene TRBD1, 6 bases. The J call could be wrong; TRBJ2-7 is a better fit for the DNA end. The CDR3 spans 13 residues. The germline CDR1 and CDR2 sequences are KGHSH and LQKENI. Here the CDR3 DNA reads TGTGCCAGCTCACCGGACAGCCTCTACGAGCAGTACTTC. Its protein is CASSPDSLYEQYF.

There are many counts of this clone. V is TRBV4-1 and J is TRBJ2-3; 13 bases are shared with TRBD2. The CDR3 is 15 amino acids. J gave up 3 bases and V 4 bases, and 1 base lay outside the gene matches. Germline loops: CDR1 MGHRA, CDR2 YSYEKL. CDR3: CASSRLAGGTDTQYF. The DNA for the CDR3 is TGCGCCAGCAGCCGACTAGCGGGGGGTACAGATACGCAGTATTTT.

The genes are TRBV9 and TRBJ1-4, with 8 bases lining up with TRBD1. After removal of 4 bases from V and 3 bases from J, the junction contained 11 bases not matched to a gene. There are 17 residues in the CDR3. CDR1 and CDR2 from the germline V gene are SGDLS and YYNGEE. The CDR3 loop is CASSPLSGGNSNEKLFF. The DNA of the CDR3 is TGTGCCAGCAGCCCCCTGTCAGGGGGCAATTCTAATGAAAAACTGTTTTTT.

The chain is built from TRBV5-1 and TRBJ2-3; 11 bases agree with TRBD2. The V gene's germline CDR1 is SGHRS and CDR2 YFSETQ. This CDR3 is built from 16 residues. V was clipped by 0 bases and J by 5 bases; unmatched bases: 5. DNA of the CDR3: TGCGCCAGCAGCTTGGGACTAGCGGGGCCCGGAGATACGCAGTATTTT. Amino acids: CASSLGLAGPGDTQYF.

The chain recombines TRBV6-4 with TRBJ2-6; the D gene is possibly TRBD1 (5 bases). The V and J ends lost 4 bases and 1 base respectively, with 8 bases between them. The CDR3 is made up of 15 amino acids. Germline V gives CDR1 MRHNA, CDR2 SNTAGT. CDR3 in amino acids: CASSAQGSGANVLTF. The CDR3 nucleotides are TGTGCCAGCAGTGCGCAGGGATCTGGGGCCAACGTCCTGACTTTC.

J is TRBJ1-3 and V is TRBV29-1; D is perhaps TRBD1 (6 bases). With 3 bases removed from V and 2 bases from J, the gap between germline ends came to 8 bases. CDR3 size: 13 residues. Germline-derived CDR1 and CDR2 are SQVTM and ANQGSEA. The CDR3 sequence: CSVDGGPGNTIYF. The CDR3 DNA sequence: TGCAGCGTTGACGGGGGGCCTGGAAACACCATATATTTT.

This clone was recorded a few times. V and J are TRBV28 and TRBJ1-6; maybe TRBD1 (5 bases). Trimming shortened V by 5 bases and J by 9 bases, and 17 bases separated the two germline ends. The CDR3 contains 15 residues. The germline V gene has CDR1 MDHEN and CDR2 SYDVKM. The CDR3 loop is CASSPGNEGFSPLHF. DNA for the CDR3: TGTGCCAGCAGTCCGGGAAATGAGGGGTTTTCACCCCTCCACTTT.

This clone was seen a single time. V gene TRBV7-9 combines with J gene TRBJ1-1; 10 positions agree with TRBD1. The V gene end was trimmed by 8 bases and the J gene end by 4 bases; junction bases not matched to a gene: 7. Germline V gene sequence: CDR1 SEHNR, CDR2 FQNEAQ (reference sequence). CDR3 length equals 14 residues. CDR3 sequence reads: CASRGTGERTEAFF. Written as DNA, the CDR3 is TGTGCCAGCCGGGGGACAGGGGAGCGCACTGAAGCTTTCTTT. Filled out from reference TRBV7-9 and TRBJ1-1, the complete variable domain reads DTGVSQNPRHKITKRGQNVTFRCDPISEHNRLYWYRQTLGQGPEFLTYFQNEAQLEKSRLLSDRFSAERPKGSFSTLEIQRTEQGDSAMYLCASRGTGERTEAFFGQGTRLTVV.

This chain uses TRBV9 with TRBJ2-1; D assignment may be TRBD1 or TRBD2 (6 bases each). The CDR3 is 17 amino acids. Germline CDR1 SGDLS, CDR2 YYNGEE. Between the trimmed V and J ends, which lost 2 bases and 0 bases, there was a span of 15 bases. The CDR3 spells CASSVLGGQSSYNEQFF. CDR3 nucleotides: TGTGCCAGCAGCGTTCTAGGGGGGCAGAGCTCCTACAATGAGCAGTTCTTC.

CDR3 protein: CASISQAGDYGYTF. Here the CDR3 DNA reads TGTGCCAGCATTAGCCAGGCAGGGGACTATGGCTACACCTTC. The chain recombines TRBV2 with TRBJ1-2, with D perhaps matching TRBD1 (6 bases). Trimming stripped 7 bases from V and 3 bases from J, with 15 bases between. Germline V gives CDR1 SNHLY, CDR2 FYNNEI. This CDR3 spans 14 amino acids. Full variable domain (rest looked up from reference TRBV2 and TRBJ1-2): EPEVTQTPSHQVTQMGQEVILRCVPISNHLYFYWYRQILGQKVEFLVSFYNNEISEKSEIFDDQFSVERPDGSNFTLKIRSTKLEDSAMYFCASISQAGDYGYTFGSGTRLTVV.

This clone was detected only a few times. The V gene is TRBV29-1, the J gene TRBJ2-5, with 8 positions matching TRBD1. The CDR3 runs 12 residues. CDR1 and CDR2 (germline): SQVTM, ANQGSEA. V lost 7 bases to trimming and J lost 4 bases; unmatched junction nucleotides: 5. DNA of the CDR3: TGCAGCGCCCTTGACAGGGGAGAGACCCAGTACTTC. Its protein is CSALDRGETQYF.

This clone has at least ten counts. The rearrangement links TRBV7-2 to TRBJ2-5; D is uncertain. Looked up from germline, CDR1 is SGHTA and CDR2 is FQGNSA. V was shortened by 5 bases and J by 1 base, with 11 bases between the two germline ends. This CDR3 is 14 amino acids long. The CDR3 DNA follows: TGTGCCAGCAGCCCTGGTAGGAGCCAAGAGACCCAGTACTTC. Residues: CASSPGRSQETQYF.

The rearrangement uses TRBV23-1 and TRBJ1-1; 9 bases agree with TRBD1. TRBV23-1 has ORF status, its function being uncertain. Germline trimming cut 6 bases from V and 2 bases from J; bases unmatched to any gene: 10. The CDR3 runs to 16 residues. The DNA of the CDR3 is TGCGCCAGCAGCCCTCCCCGGACAGGGGCCAACACTGAAGCTTTCTTT. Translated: CASSPPRTGANTEAFF.

CDR3 residues: CSVGTGELDGYTF. CDR3 in DNA: TGCAGCGTTGGGACAGGGGAACTGGATGGCTACACCTTC. The V and J genes are TRBV29-1 and TRBJ1-2, with TRBD1 matching over 9 bases. V gave up 4 bases and J gave up 6 bases; unmatched junction bases: 6. The germline CDR1 and CDR2 sequences are SQVTM and ANQGSEA. This CDR3 is built from 13 residues. Supplemented by reference TRBV29-1 and TRBJ1-2, the full variable domain reads SAVISQKPSRDICQRGTSLTIQCQVDSQVTMMFWYRQQPGQSLTLIATANQGSEATYESGFVIDKFPISRPNLTFSTLTVSNMSPEDSSIYLCSVGTGELDGYTFGSGTRLTVV.

CDR3: CASSLGVGGGTDTQYF. The CDR3 coding sequence is TGTGCCAGCAGCTTAGGCGTGGGCGGGGGGACAGATACGCAGTATTTT. This chain connects TRBV11-2 to TRBJ2-3; TRBD2 matches at 8 bases. Trimming cost V 1 base and J 3 bases; bases outside gene matches: 6. Germline values: CDR1 SGHAT, CDR2 FQNNGV. CDR3 size: 16 residues.

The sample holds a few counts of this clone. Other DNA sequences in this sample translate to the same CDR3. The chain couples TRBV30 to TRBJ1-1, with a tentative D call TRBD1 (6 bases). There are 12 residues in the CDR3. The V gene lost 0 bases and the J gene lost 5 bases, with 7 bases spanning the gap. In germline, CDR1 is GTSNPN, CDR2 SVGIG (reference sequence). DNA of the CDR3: TGTGCCTGGAGTGTCCAGGGGACTGAAGCTTTCTTT. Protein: CAWSVQGTEAFF.

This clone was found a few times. For the CDR3, the DNA is TGTGCCACCAGCAGCCGGACGGTGGGCTATGGCTACACCTTC. Translating it yields CATSSRTVGYGYTF. The gene calls are TRBV15 and TRBJ1-2; D unclear. The CDR3 length is 14 residues. Germline-derived CDR1 and CDR2 are LNHNV and YYDKDF (reference sequence). Trimming removed 3 bases from V and 4 bases from J, with 12 bases in between. Full variable domain (outside the CDR3, taken from reference TRBV15 and TRBJ1-2): DAMVIQNPRYQVTQFGKPVTLSCSQTLNHNVMYWYQQKSSQAPKLLFHYYDKDFNNEADTPDNFQSRRPNTSFCFLDIRSPGLGDTAMYLCATSSRTVGYGYTFGSGTRLTVV.

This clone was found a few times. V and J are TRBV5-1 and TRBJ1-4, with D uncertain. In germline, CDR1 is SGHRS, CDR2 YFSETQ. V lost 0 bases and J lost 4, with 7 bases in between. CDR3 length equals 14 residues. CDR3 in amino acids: CASSLETVNEKLFF. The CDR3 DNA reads TGCGCCAGCAGCTTGGAAACAGTTAATGAAAAACTGTTTTTT. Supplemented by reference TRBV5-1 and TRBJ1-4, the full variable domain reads KAGVTQTPRYLIKTRGQQVTLSCSPISGHRSVSWYQQTPGQGLQFLFEYFSETQRNKGNFPGRFSGRQFSNSRSEMNVSTLELGDSALYLCASSLETVNEKLFFGSGTQLSVL.

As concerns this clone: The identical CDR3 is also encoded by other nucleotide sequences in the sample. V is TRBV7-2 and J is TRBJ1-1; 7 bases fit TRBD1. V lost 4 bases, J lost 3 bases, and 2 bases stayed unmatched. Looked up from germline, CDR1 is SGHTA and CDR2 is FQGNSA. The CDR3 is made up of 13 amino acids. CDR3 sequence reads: CASSSQGDTEAFF. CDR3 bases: TGTGCCAGCAGCTCCCAGGGGGACACTGAAGCTTTCTTT.

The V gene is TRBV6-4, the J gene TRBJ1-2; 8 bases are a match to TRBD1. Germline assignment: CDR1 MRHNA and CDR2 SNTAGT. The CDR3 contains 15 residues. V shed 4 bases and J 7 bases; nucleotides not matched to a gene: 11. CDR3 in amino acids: CASSVDLDRDGGYTF. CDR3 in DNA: TGTGCCAGCAGTGTCGACTTGGACAGGGACGGTGGCTACACCTTC.

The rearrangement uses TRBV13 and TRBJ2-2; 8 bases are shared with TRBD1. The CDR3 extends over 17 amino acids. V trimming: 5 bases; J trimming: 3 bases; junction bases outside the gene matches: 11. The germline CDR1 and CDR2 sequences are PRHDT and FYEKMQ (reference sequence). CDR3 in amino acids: CASSPVDRATDTGELFF. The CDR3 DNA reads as TGTGCCAGCAGCCCCGTGGACAGGGCCACGGACACCGGGGAGCTGTTTTTT.

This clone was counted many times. CDR3 DNA: TGTGCCACCAACGCGGGAGCAAACGTCCTGACTTTC. Its translation is CATNAGANVLTF. The J gene is TRBJ2-6, the V gene TRBV28; TRBD2 matches at 7 bases. Per germline, CDR1 MDHEN and CDR2 SYDVKM. Trimming took 10 bases from V and 10 from J; bases not matched to a gene: 7. The CDR3 is 12 amino acids.

CDR3 in amino acids: CASSYVPPGFNTEAFF. CDR3 coding DNA: TGTGCCAGCAGTTACGTGCCGCCAGGGTTCAACACTGAAGCTTTCTTT. The chain carries TRBV6-5 and TRBJ1-1; a possible D gene is TRBD1 (5 bases). From germline, CDR1 is MNHEY and CDR2 SVGAGI. The CDR3 has 16 residues. V gave up 2 bases and J gave up 2 bases, with 15 bases separating them.